The rows below give T cell receptor beta chains drawn from one sample of a study of T-cell memory formation after mild COVID-19. Each CDR3 protein is one row after TCRdb ran MiXCR on the 5' RACE reads. The table shows about 320,000 distinct CDR3 sequences, with roughly an eighth occurring only once. Sequencing was performed on PBMCs or a T cell subset sorted from them (not recorded which). All receptors come from a man aged 18 to 30 who had mild COVID-19 (a few samples of this study predate the infection). Cell type and time point are not known. CDR3s include the opening cysteine and the closing phenylalanine or tryptophan. D genes are given only for firm matches. Not every row has a clone size; where given, it reads once, few, many or a size class.

clone_size	j_call	d_call	v_call	cdr3_aa	cdr3_nt
few	TRBJ1-5	-	TRBV29-1	CSARDPNQPQHF	TGCAGCGCCCGGGACCCCAATCAGCCCCAGCATTTT
-	TRBJ2-3	TRBD2	TRBV10-3	CAISVQRGGLKTDTQYF	TGTGCCATCAGTGTACAGCGGGGGGGCCTCAAGACAGATACGCAGTATTTT
few	TRBJ2-1	-	TRBV7-2	CASSFVSGSYNEQFF	TGTGCCAGCAGCTTTGTTAGCGGCTCGTACAATGAGCAGTTCTTC
many	TRBJ2-3	TRBD2	TRBV5-1	CASSLAPTSGGADTQYF	TGCGCCAGCAGCTTGGCTCCTACTAGCGGGGGGGCAGATACGCAGTATTTT
few	TRBJ1-2	-	TRBV20-1	CSARSGEGAVNGYTF	TGCAGTGCTAGATCGGGGGAAGGGGCGGTTAATGGCTACACCTTC
-	TRBJ2-5	-	TRBV15	CATSRGSSIQETQYF	TGTGCCACCAGCAGAGGATCTTCAATTCAAGAGACCCAGTACTTC
-	TRBJ2-4	-	TRBV11-3	CASSTLLLGQLAKNIQYF	TGTGCCAGCAGCACTCTTCTTCTTGGACAGCTAGCCAAAAACATTCAGTACTTC
-	TRBJ2-7	TRBD1	TRBV5-1	CASSSGDSSYEQYF	TGCGCCAGCAGCTCTGGGGACAGCTCCTACGAGCAGTACTTC
-	TRBJ2-5	-	TRBV5-4	CASSWGPGTDQETQYF	TGTGCCAGCAGCTGGGGCCCCGGGACGGATCAAGAGACCCAGTACTTC
few	TRBJ2-3	-	TRBV5-1	CASSLVDRYADTQYF	TGCGCCAGCAGCTTGGTGGATCGGTATGCAGATACGCAGTATTTT
many	TRBJ1-1	-	TRBV5-6	CASSFVLNTEAFF	TGTGCCAGCAGCTTTGTTTTGAACACTGAAGCTTTCTTT
-	TRBJ2-4	-	TRBV4-1	CASSQEGPGDIQYF	TGCGCCAGCAGCCAAGAAGGTCCGGGGGACATTCAGTACTTC